This TCR beta chain was retrieved from a study of blood T cell repertoires in COVID-19. Overall study context: Some COVID-19 samples were acute and others convalescent; all came from the United States, Italy and Spain. The cDNA or gDNA used as material had been derived from T cells, B-cell-depleted T cells, or PBMCs.

CDR1 is MGHRA, CDR2 YSYEKL, per germline. The CDR3 runs 16 residues. V shed 0 bases and J shed 0 bases, with 9 bases lying between them. In the authors' workflow: Amplification of reference gene primers provided the estimated nucleated cell counts. Libraries were prepared by immunoSEQ multiplex PCR; TCRdb keeps only in-frame clonotypes and omits some of them. The V and J calls and clone size were taken over from that table, and D and trimming were inferred from the DNA. The repertoire holds approximately 41,000 clones, about 88% seen once, with around 4.6% in the top ten. The receptor's source is a human donor in a cohort sampled during active COVID-19. This sequence joins TRBV4-1 and TRBJ2-1, with TRBD2 as a possible D gene (5 bases). The material sequenced was peripheral blood. The CDR3 DNA sequence: TGCGCCAGCAGCCAAGAGAGAGGGAGCTCCTACAATGAGCAGTTCTTC. It encodes CASSQERGSSYNEQFF.